This is a list of T cell receptor beta chains from one sample in a study of T cell responses to AZD1222 COVID-19 vaccine. This table comes from immunoSEQ multiplex PCR, and its TCRdb copy is limited to in-frame clones, with some not included. The sample consists of roughly 120,000 clones, 80% to 90% of them appearing once. The sample here was peripheral blood, taken on day 0 of AZD1222 vaccination. All receptors come from an adult in good health. Each CDR3 is given with its conserved first and last residue. A D gene is named only where the DNA matches it firmly. Some rows mark clone size as missing; the rest say once, few, many or name a class of expanded clone.

clone size: few
D gene: -
J gene: TRBJ1-3
V gene: TRBV3-1/TRBV3-2
CDR3 protein: CASSGEISGNTIYF
CDR3 DNA: TGTGCCAGCAGTGGGGAAATCTCTGGAAACACCATATATTTT

clone size: once
D gene: TRBD1
J gene: TRBJ1-2
V gene: TRBV24-1
CDR3 protein: CATSGPDRGDYGYTF
CDR3 DNA: TGTGCCACCAGTGGCCCTGACAGGGGGGACTATGGCTACACCTTC

clone size: -
D gene: TRBD2
J gene: TRBJ2-7
V gene: TRBV7-9
CDR3 protein: CASSSTLAGGYEQYF
CDR3 DNA: TGTGCCAGCAGCTCTACTCTAGCGGGAGGGTACGAGCAGTACTTC

clone size: -
D gene: TRBD1
J gene: TRBJ1-4
V gene: TRBV19
CDR3 protein: CASSHSRDSTTNEKLFF
CDR3 DNA: TGTGCCAGTTCTCACTCCCGGGACAGCACAACTAATGAAAAACTGTTTTTT

clone size: -
D gene: -
J gene: TRBJ2-1
V gene: TRBV19
CDR3 protein: CASRVRLGKGNEQFF
CDR3 DNA: TGTGCCAGTAGGGTCCGGCTAGGGAAGGGGAATGAGCAGTTCTTC

clone size: -
D gene: -
J gene: TRBJ2-7
V gene: TRBV12-3/TRBV12-4
CDR3 protein: CASRRSVGSEQYF
CDR3 DNA: TGTGCCAGCAGGCGATCGGTAGGTAGCGAGCAGTACTTC

clone size: -
D gene: -
J gene: TRBJ1-2
V gene: TRBV2
CDR3 protein: CASRGIGAGGYTF
CDR3 DNA: TGTGCCAGCAGGGGGATAGGTGCAGGGGGCTACACCTTC

clone size: -
D gene: -
J gene: TRBJ2-7
V gene: TRBV9
CDR3 protein: CASSASGVDEQYF
CDR3 DNA: TGTGCCAGCAGCGCCTCGGGGGTTGACGAGCAGTACTTC

clone size: -
D gene: TRBD2
J gene: TRBJ2-1
V gene: TRBV5-6
CDR3 protein: CASSLGLAGRPKQFF
CDR3 DNA: TGTGCCAGCAGCTTGGGACTAGCGGGACGACCCAAGCAGTTCTTC

clone size: -
D gene: -
J gene: TRBJ1-1
V gene: TRBV6-1
CDR3 protein: CASSERDTEAFF
CDR3 DNA: TGTGCCAGCAGTGAACGGGACACTGAAGCTTTCTTT

clone size: -
D gene: TRBD1
J gene: TRBJ1-5
V gene: TRBV7-6
CDR3 protein: CASSPGTGGLVQPQHF
CDR3 DNA: TGTGCCAGCAGCCCGGGGACAGGGGGTTTGGTTCAGCCCCAGCATTTT